The rows below give T cell receptor beta chains drawn from one sample of a study of CD8 T cells in ankylosing spondylitis. TCRdb re-derived calls from the 5' RACE reads in MiXCR, one entry per CDR3 protein. The data show some 250,000 distinct CDR3 sequences, roughly a quarter seen once. The sample consisted of blood, either unsorted or a sorted T cell fraction (not recorded which). All receptors come from a male donor with ankylosing spondylitis or in good health (not recorded which). Both conserved end residues are part of each CDR3. Fields, in order: clone size, D gene, CDR3 length, V gene, J gene, CDR3 protein, CDR3 DNA. A D gene is named only where the DNA matches it firmly. Rows may omit the clone size; those that give it use once, few, many or a size class.

size: NA
D: NA
length: 13
V: TRBV6-1
J: TRBJ2-7
CDR3: CASSPAAYYEQYF
DNA: TGTGCCAGCAGTCCCGCGGCTTACTACGAGCAGTACTTC

size: NA
D: TRBD2
length: 18
V: TRBV2
J: TRBJ2-3
CDR3: CAFSPPLGGTSSTDTQYF
DNA: TGTGCCTTCAGTCCCCCGTTGGGAGGGACCTCCAGCACAGATACGCAGTATTTT

size: NA
D: NA
length: 14
V: TRBV5-1
J: TRBJ2-1
CDR3: CASVSGTGNNEQFF
DNA: TGCGCCAGCGTTTCCGGGACGGGAAACAATGAGCAGTTCTTC

size: many
D: NA
length: 15
V: TRBV6-5
J: TRBJ1-4
CDR3: CASSYSSWTAEKLFF
DNA: TGTGCCAGCAGTTACTCGAGTTGGACAGCTGAAAAACTGTTTTTT

size: NA
D: TRBD1
length: 15
V: TRBV9
J: TRBJ2-7
CDR3: CASSVAGQATYEQYF
DNA: TGTGCCAGCAGCGTAGCCGGACAGGCTACCTACGAGCAGTACTTC

size: few
D: NA
length: 14
V: TRBV12-3/TRBV12-4
J: TRBJ2-7
CDR3: CASGRRGDPYEQYF
DNA: TGTGCCAGTGGTAGGAGGGGTGATCCCTACGAGCAGTACTTC

size: few
D: TRBD2
length: 15
V: TRBV29-1
J: TRBJ2-1
CDR3: CSVDTLAGYYNEQFF
DNA: TGCAGCGTTGACACCTTAGCGGGGTACTACAATGAGCAGTTCTTC

size: NA
D: NA
length: 16
V: TRBV5-1
J: TRBJ2-6
CDR3: CASSLGQAFGANVLTF
DNA: TGCGCCAGCAGCTTGGGGCAGGCGTTTGGGGCCAACGTCCTGACTTTC

size: NA
D: TRBD1
length: 14
V: TRBV7-3
J: TRBJ2-7
CDR3: CASSTDRDSLEQYF
DNA: TGTGCCAGCAGCACGGACAGGGATTCGCTCGAGCAGTACTTC

size: few
D: NA
length: 15
V: TRBV15
J: TRBJ1-1
CDR3: CATSSRQDSLTEAFF
DNA: TGTGCCACCAGCAGTCGTCAAGACAGCCTCACTGAAGCTTTCTTT

size: many
D: TRBD1
length: 16
V: TRBV12-3/TRBV12-4
J: TRBJ2-2
CDR3: CASSLGTGGGTGELFF
DNA: TGTGCCAGCAGTCTCGGGACAGGGGGGGGCACCGGGGAGCTGTTTTTT

size: NA
D: NA
length: 15
V: TRBV2
J: TRBJ2-3
CDR3: CASSKGTPGADTQYF
DNA: TGTGCCAGCAGCAAAGGGACCCCCGGGGCAGATACGCAGTATTTT

size: NA
D: TRBD1
length: 14
V: TRBV28
J: TRBJ2-7
CDR3: CASRRTGPSYEQYF
DNA: TGTGCCAGCAGAAGGACAGGGCCCTCCTACGAGCAGTACTTC

size: NA
D: NA
length: 14
V: TRBV9
J: TRBJ2-1
CDR3: CASSVGVAEYEQFF
DNA: TGTGCCAGCAGCGTAGGGGTAGCGGAATATGAGCAGTTCTTC

size: NA
D: TRBD1
length: 14
V: TRBV12-3/TRBV12-4
J: TRBJ2-2
CDR3: CASRRQGNTGELFF
DNA: TGTGCCAGCAGAAGACAGGGGAACACCGGGGAGCTGTTTTTT

size: many
D: NA
length: 13
V: TRBV29-1
J: TRBJ2-3
CDR3: CSVGGAGTDTQYF
DNA: TGCAGCGTTGGGGGGGCTGGCACAGATACGCAGTATTTT

size: NA
D: TRBD2
length: 14
V: TRBV19
J: TRBJ2-5
CDR3: CASSIGTSEGFQYF
DNA: TGTGCCAGTAGTATCGGGACTAGCGAAGGATTCCAGTACTTC

size: few
D: NA
length: 14
V: TRBV12-3/TRBV12-4
J: TRBJ2-7
CDR3: CASRPGSGVYEQYF
DNA: TGTGCCAGCAGACCGGGGTCAGGGGTCTACGAGCAGTACTTC

size: few
D: TRBD1
length: 13
V: TRBV5-1
J: TRBJ1-2
CDR3: CASSLGTDYGYTF
DNA: TGCGCCAGCAGCCTAGGGACAGACTATGGCTACACCTTC

size: many
D: NA
length: 15
V: TRBV7-2
J: TRBJ2-1
CDR3: CASSLEGRPDNEQFF
DNA: TGTGCCAGCAGCTTAGAGGGCCGCCCGGACAATGAGCAGTTCTTC

size: few
D: NA
length: 12
V: TRBV20-1
J: TRBJ1-1
CDR3: CSGFRGDTEAFF
DNA: TGCAGTGGGTTTAGGGGGGACACTGAAGCTTTCTTT

size: many
D: NA
length: 14
V: TRBV12-3/TRBV12-4
J: TRBJ2-5
CDR3: CASSFVGAKETQYF
DNA: TGTGCCAGCAGTTTTGTCGGGGCGAAAGAGACCCAGTACTTC

size: few
D: TRBD1
length: 15
V: TRBV20-1
J: TRBJ1-6
CDR3: CSAPTGVPYNSPLHF
DNA: TGCAGTGCGCCTACAGGGGTTCCCTATAATTCACCCCTCCACTTT

size: many
D: TRBD1
length: 13
V: TRBV12-3/TRBV12-4
J: TRBJ2-7
CDR3: CASSLRQGYEQYF
DNA: TGTGCCAGCAGCTTGAGACAGGGGTACGAGCAGTACTTC

size: few
D: TRBD1
length: 15
V: TRBV20-1
J: TRBJ1-5
CDR3: CSATRGTQGSQPQHF
DNA: TGCAGTGCAACTCGGGGTACACAGGGGAGTCAGCCCCAGCATTTT

size: many
D: NA
length: 13
V: TRBV29-1
J: TRBJ1-1
CDR3: CSVGRGRNTEAFF
DNA: TGCAGCGTTGGCCGGGGAAGGAACACTGAAGCTTTCTTT

size: few
D: TRBD1
length: 14
V: TRBV6-1
J: TRBJ1-1
CDR3: CASRTGGAGTEAFF
DNA: TGTGCCAGCAGGACAGGGGGCGCGGGGACTGAAGCTTTCTTT

size: many
D: NA
length: 13
V: TRBV20-1
J: TRBJ2-3
CDR3: CSARDDFTDTQYF
DNA: TGCAGTGCTAGAGACGACTTCACAGATACGCAGTATTTT

size: many
D: NA
length: 19
V: TRBV21-1
J: TRBJ2-7
CDR3: CASSKALWDRDRENYEQYF
DNA: TGTGCCAGCAGCAAAGCGCTTTGGGATCGGGACAGGGAGAACTACGAGCAGTACTTC

size: many
D: TRBD1
length: 16
V: TRBV6-5
J: TRBJ2-1
CDR3: CASSSGGQGIVDEQFF
DNA: TGTGCCAGCAGTTCCGGTGGACAGGGGATCGTGGATGAGCAGTTCTTC

size: many
D: TRBD1
length: 15
V: TRBV29-1
J: TRBJ1-2
CDR3: CSVEGTGGAGSGYTF
DNA: TGCAGCGTTGAAGGGACAGGGGGCGCTGGATCTGGCTACACCTTC

size: NA
D: NA
length: 12
V: TRBV20-1
J: TRBJ2-2
CDR3: CSTNWPPGELFF
DNA: TGCAGCACCAATTGGCCCCCCGGGGAGCTGTTTTTT

size: many
D: NA
length: 14
V: TRBV14
J: TRBJ2-4
CDR3: CASSPRGAKNIQYF
DNA: TGTGCCAGCAGCCCCAGGGGAGCCAAAAACATTCAGTACTTC

size: NA
D: NA
length: 16
V: TRBV20-1
J: TRBJ2-3
CDR3: CSAPDSGGAGTDTQYF
DNA: TGCAGTGCTCCAGATAGTGGGGGGGCCGGCACAGATACGCAGTATTTT

size: NA
D: NA
length: 15
V: TRBV7-2
J: TRBJ2-7
CDR3: CASSFSGVLTYEQYF
DNA: TGTGCCAGCAGCTTCTCGGGAGTGCTAACCTACGAGCAGTACTTC

size: NA
D: NA
length: 12
V: TRBV5-4
J: TRBJ2-1
CDR3: CASSLAWSEQFF
DNA: TGTGCCAGCAGCTTGGCATGGTCTGAGCAGTTCTTC

size: NA
D: NA
length: 12
V: TRBV10-2
J: TRBJ2-5
CDR3: CASSESKETQYF
DNA: TGCGCCAGCAGTGAGTCGAAAGAGACCCAGTACTTC

size: few
D: NA
length: 14
V: TRBV6-2/TRBV6-3
J: TRBJ1-2
CDR3: CASSYRGRNYGYTF
DNA: TGTGCCAGCAGTTACCGTGGGCGAAACTATGGCTACACCTTC

size: many
D: NA
length: 17
V: TRBV15
J: TRBJ1-5
CDR3: CATSREFQDTALKPQHF
DNA: TGTGCCACCAGCAGAGAGTTTCAGGACACGGCCCTTAAGCCCCAGCATTTT

size: many
D: TRBD1
length: 12
V: TRBV29-1
J: TRBJ1-2
CDR3: CSGGQGGYGYTF
DNA: TGCAGCGGGGGACAGGGGGGCTATGGCTACACCTTC

size: few
D: NA
length: 15
V: TRBV20-1
J: TRBJ1-5
CDR3: CSASGRAAGYQPQHF
DNA: TGCAGTGCTAGTGGTCGGGCGGCAGGGTATCAGCCCCAGCATTTT